Listed below are T cell receptor beta chains from one sample, sequenced in a study of blood T cell repertoires in COVID-19. Clones were read by immunoSEQ multiplex PCR, and TCRdb kept only the in-frame ones, dropping some. The sample yields around 250,000 clones, approximately 84% seen once. The material sequenced was PBMCs or T cells enriched from blood (not recorded which). The receptor source for this set is a man aged 35 to 55 who had recovered from COVID-19. Each CDR3 is given with its conserved first and last residue. The order of the fields is clone size, D gene, V gene, J gene, CDR3 DNA, CDR3 protein. D genes are given only for firm matches. The listing skips clone size in some rows; elsewhere it reads once, few, many or a size class.

>-|-|TRBV20-1|TRBJ1-2
TGCAGTGCTAGTGCGGTTTGGGCAGGGGACTATGGCTACACCTTC
CSASAVWAGDYGYTF
>once|-|TRBV10-3|TRBJ1-2
TGTGCCATCAGTACGGGGACTAGAAGAGGTGGCTACACCTTC
CAISTGTRRGGYTF
>few|-|TRBV28|TRBJ1-6
TGTGCCAGCAGTTTAGGCAGGGGCTCTAATTCACCCCTCCACTTT
CASSLGRGSNSPLHF
>-|-|TRBV12-3/TRBV12-4|TRBJ2-5
TGTGCCAGCAGTTTGGGGGCCCAAGAGACCCAGTACTTC
CASSLGAQETQYF
>-|TRBD1|TRBV14|TRBJ1-6
TGTGCCAGCAGACCCGGGACAGTTTCACCCCTCCACTTT
CASRPGTVSPLHF
>few|TRBD2|TRBV7-2|TRBJ2-3
TGTGCCAGCAGCTGGCTAGCGGGGGGTACAGATACGCAGTATTTT
CASSWLAGGTDTQYF
>-|TRBD1|TRBV10-3|TRBJ2-7
TGTGCCATCAGTCCGGGACAGGGAGGGTACGAGCAGTACTTC
CAISPGQGGYEQYF
>-|TRBD1|TRBV15|TRBJ1-4
TGTGCCACCAGCACATTCGGACAGGGGGTTTTTAGCTTT
CATSTFGQGVFSF
>-|-|TRBV30|TRBJ1-1
TGTGCCGACCGGGACAAAAACACTGAAGCTTTCTTT
CADRDKNTEAFF
>once|TRBD1|TRBV5-1|TRBJ1-1
TGCGCCAGCAGCACTGGGACAGGGGACACTGAAGCTTTCTTT
CASSTGTGDTEAFF
>few|TRBD1|TRBV27|TRBJ1-1
TGTGCCAGCAGTGGGGAACAGGGGTATCACACTGAAGCTTTCTTT
CASSGEQGYHTEAFF
>-|-|TRBV5-5|TRBJ1-1
TGTGCCAGCAGCTTGGCCGGGTCAGCGAACACTGAAGCTTTCTTT
CASSLAGSANTEAFF
>-|TRBD1|TRBV29-1|TRBJ1-2
TGCAGCGGGGACGAGACAGGGGGCGATGGCTACACCTTC
CSGDETGGDGYTF
>-|TRBD2|TRBV4-2|TRBJ2-2
TGTGCCAGCAGCCCAGCAGGACTAGCGGGAGTGGCCGGGGAGCTGTTTTTT
CASSPAGLAGVAGELFF
>-|-|TRBV5-3|TRBJ1-5
TGTGCCAGAAAGCCCTGGAGTCAGCCCCAGCATTTT
CARKPWSQPQHF
>once|-|TRBV12-1|TRBJ2-7
TGTGCCAGCCCTCACCTAAACCCCTCGCGGCTAACGAGCTCCTACGAGCAGTACTTC
CASPHLNPSRLTSSYEQYF
>-|-|TRBV12-3/TRBV12-4|TRBJ2-1
TGTGCCAGCAGTTTTGTCAGCAATGAGCAGTTCTTC
CASSFVSNEQFF
>-|-|TRBV12-3/TRBV12-4|TRBJ1-2
TGTGCCAGCAGTAACAGTGGTTATGGCTACACCTTC
CASSNSGYGYTF
>once|TRBD2|TRBV5-8|TRBJ2-5
TGTGCCAAAGCCGGGGGGGCGGATTTTGGGGCGTCGGAGACCCAGTACTTC
CAKAGGADFGASETQYF
>-|-|TRBV10-1|TRBJ2-2
TGCGCCAGCAGTGACCCAGAGGAAGGCGGGGAGCTGTTTTTT
CASSDPEEGGELFF
>-|-|TRBV6-5|TRBJ2-7
TGTGCCAGCAGTTCAGGGGGACTGGCGGCCTACGAGCAGTACTTC
CASSSGGLAAYEQYF
>-|TRBD1|TRBV27|TRBJ1-2
TGTGCCAGCAGTCTACAGGGGCCCTATGGCTACACCTTC
CASSLQGPYGYTF
>-|-|TRBV5-1|TRBJ2-3
TGCGCCAGCAGCCTATGGGCCCTAGCGCGCACAGATACGCAGTATTTT
CASSLWALARTDTQYF
>-|TRBD2|TRBV15|TRBJ2-5
TGTGCCACCAGCAGAGGACTAGCGGGAATAGAGACCCAGTACTTC
CATSRGLAGIETQYF
>-|-|TRBV15|TRBJ2-7
TGTGCCACAGCGCGGGAACGGTCCTACGAGCAGTACTTC
CATARERSYEQYF
>-|-|TRBV7-2|TRBJ2-1
TGTGCCAGCAGCTACTCAAGCGGCTCCTACAATGAGCAGTTCTTC
CASSYSSGSYNEQFF
>-|-|TRBV5-4|TRBJ2-5
TGTGCCAGCAGCGCTGGCCAGATACGTTCTCAAGAGACCCAGTACTTC
CASSAGQIRSQETQYF
>-|-|TRBV5-6|TRBJ1-1
TGTGCCAGCAGCTTATGGCAGTTTGAAGCTTTCTTT
CASSLWQFEAFF
>once|-|TRBV10-2|TRBJ2-7
TGCGCCAGCAGTCTCAGCGGGACACGCGAGCAGTACTTC
CASSLSGTREQYF
>-|TRBD1|TRBV18|TRBJ1-5
TGTGCCAGCTTATGGACAGGGAATCAGCCCCAGCATTTT
CASLWTGNQPQHF
>-|-|TRBV12-3/TRBV12-4|TRBJ1-6
TGTGCCAGCAGTTTAGACACCTTCGTCCACTTT
CASSLDTFVHF
>few|TRBD1|TRBV12-3/TRBV12-4|TRBJ1-1
TGTGCCAGCAGTTCCGGACAGGGCACTGAAGCTTTCTTT
CASSSGQGTEAFF
>few|TRBD1|TRBV7-3|TRBJ1-6
TGTGCCAGCTCCGGGGCAGGGGGCAATTCACCCCTCCACTTT
CASSGAGGNSPLHF